This T cell receptor beta chain was retrieved from a study of CD8+ T cells in alopecia areata. Study at large: Donor skin was harvested from approximately 6-13-month-old C3H/HeJ mice with spontaneous alopecia and grafted onto approximately 7-11-week-old female C3H/HeJ recipients.

Study conclusions and caveats: Clonality in lesional scalp, especially alopecia totalis/universalis, exceeded that of normal scalp. Normal skin's resident alphabeta T cells are sequenced alongside lesional scalp T cells. The study found TCR sharing across patients less clear than in mice, possibly for HLA reasons.

This clone was recorded a few times. The antigen is unknown. Any gene name here is a mouse gene name. The missing CDR3 end, 3 residues past where the read stops, is filled in from the germline J gene. Following RNA extraction, reverse transcription yielded cDNA that acted as the sequencing template. Assay: immunoSEQ multiplex PCR; the TCRdb copy retains only in-frame clones and omits some. The sample was found to contain over 250,000 clones, and every one recurs. Markers used for sorting pooled cutaneous lymph node cells were CD4, CD8alpha, NKG2D, NKG2ACE and others. This CDR3 spans 15 amino acids. Germline V CDR1 and CDR2: NSQYPW, LRSPGD (reference sequence). Trimming stripped 0 bases from V and 9 bases from J, with 12 bases between.

The receptor was derived from a C3H/HeJ mouse with alopecia areata. The mice in this strain carry MHC haplotype H2-k. The sequenced material came from CD4+ T cells sorted from a lymph node. This chain uses TRBV1 with TRBJ1-6, with a weak D call TRBD1 (5 bases). TRBJ1-6 carries the ORF label, with uncertain function. Here the CDR3 reads CTCSADRQGGSPLYF. The sequenced part of the CDR3 DNA is TGCACCTGCAGTGCAGATCGCCAGGGCGGTTCGCCC.